The 27 T cell receptor beta chains given below trace back to one sample, sequenced in a study of PD-L1 blockade in urothelial cancer. Sample time point: pretreatment peripheral blood. TCRdb's table, derived via immunoSEQ multiplex PCR, lists solely in-frame clones and lacks some. The sample consists of more than 55,000 clones, roughly 79% of them appearing once. The sample here was PBMCs, taken around atezolizumab (anti-PD-L1) treatment. These receptors all come from a man aged 65 to 79 with urothelial cancer.

The sample holds one count of this clone. The chain links TRBV7-2 to TRBJ2-7, with no clear D. The CDR3 has 14 residues. The germline CDR1 and CDR2 sequences are SGHTA and FQGNSA. V was cut by 5 bases and J by 7 bases, with 18 bases left in between. CDR3 residues: CASSPRNTLGEQYF. The CDR3, as DNA: TGTGCCAGCAGCCCTAGGAACACTCTCGGGGAGCAGTACTTC.

This clone has more than one count but fewer than ten. V gene TRBV5-6 combines with J gene TRBJ2-1, with 8 bases that match TRBD1. Germline CDR1 is SGHDT and CDR2 is YYEEEE. CDR3 length equals 15 residues. The J segment lost 4 bases and the V segment lost 3 bases, leaving 6 bases of the junction unmatched. As DNA, the CDR3 is TGTGCCAGCAGCTCTCTACAGGGGGGATACAATGAGCAGTTCTTC. It encodes CASSSLQGGYNEQFF.

The genes are TRBV11-2 and TRBJ1-2; 7 bases match TRBD1. This CDR3 has 15 residues. The V gene end was trimmed by 4 bases and the J gene end by 3 bases; junction bases not matched to a gene: 8. The germline gives CDR1 SGHAT, CDR2 FQNNGV. The CDR3 region is CASSSRTGWHYGYTF. CDR3 nucleotides: TGTGCCAGCAGCTCCCGGACAGGTTGGCACTATGGCTACACCTTC.

The rearrangement links TRBV5-8 to TRBJ2-7, with 7 bases identical to TRBD1. V lost 0 bases, J lost 0 bases, and 9 bases stayed unmatched. Germline CDR1 SGHTS, CDR2 YDEGEE. The CDR3 contains 17 residues. The CDR3 loop reads CASSLGVDGTVSYEQYF. The CDR3 region has the DNA TGTGCCAGCAGCTTGGGCGTTGACGGGACAGTCTCCTACGAGCAGTACTTC.

This clone was picked up one time. The chain joins TRBV7-9 to TRBJ2-2; D remains unclear. Trimming stripped 7 bases from V and 5 bases from J, with 5 bases between. Germline assignment: CDR1 SEHNR and CDR2 FQNEAQ (reference sequence). The CDR3 extends over 11 amino acids. The CDR3 nucleotides read TGTGCCAGCACTCTAACCGGGGAGCTGTTTTTT. This encodes CASTLTGELFF.

The table lists this clone with a count of one. V is TRBV9 and J is TRBJ1-2, with TRBD1 matching 8 bases. J was trimmed by 8 bases and V by 2 bases; bases with no gene match: 5. The CDR3 is 13 amino acids. Germline V lookup: CDR1 SGDLS, CDR2 YYNGEE. CDR3: CASSVQGAGGYTF. In nucleotides, the CDR3 is TGTGCCAGCAGCGTCCAGGGGGCCGGCGGCTACACCTTC.

The rearrangement links TRBV7-8 to TRBJ1-5, with a weak D call TRBD1 (5 bases). The V gene's germline CDR1 is SGHVS and CDR2 FQNEAQ. This CDR3 spans 16 amino acids. V lost 5 bases and J 0 bases, leaving 14 bases between the germline ends. The chain's CDR3 is CASSPIGAGSNQPQHF. CDR3 coding DNA: TGTGCCAGCAGCCCAATAGGGGCAGGTAGCAATCAGCCCCAGCATTTT.

The V and J genes are TRBV7-9 and TRBJ2-1; 7 bases are shared with TRBD2. The germline V gene encodes CDR1 SEHNR and CDR2 FQNEAQ (reference sequence). V dropped 1 base and J dropped 10; count of bases not matched to a gene: 1. The CDR3 runs to 12 residues. The CDR3 region is CASSLEREEQFF. CDR3 bases: TGTGCCAGCAGCTTAGAGCGGGAAGAGCAGTTCTTC.

The chain has TRBV7-6 and TRBJ1-3; perhaps TRBD1 as D (6 bases). Trimming cost V 5 bases and J 4 bases, with 9 bases left between them. This CDR3 has 13 amino acids. Germline loops: CDR1 SGHVS, CDR2 FNYEAQ. The CDR3 reads CASSQGHGNTIYF. Here the CDR3 DNA reads TGTGCCAGCAGCCAGGGGCACGGAAACACCATATATTTT.

The gene calls are TRBV5-1 and TRBJ1-5; D is unresolved. The CDR3 runs 14 residues. Trimming took off 0 bases at V and 4 bases at J, with 8 bases between the two ends. Germline values: CDR1 SGHRS, CDR2 YFSETQ. In nucleotides, the CDR3 is TGCGCCAGCAGCTTGGCGCCGGGGAATCAGCCCCAGCATTTT. As protein: CASSLAPGNQPQHF. Supplemented by reference TRBV5-1 and TRBJ1-5, the full variable domain reads KAGVTQTPRYLIKTRGQQVTLSCSPISGHRSVSWYQQTPGQGLQFLFEYFSETQRNKGNFPGRFSGRQFSNSRSEMNVSTLELGDSALYLCASSLAPGNQPQHFGDGTRLSIL.

This chain joins TRBV7-7 and TRBJ2-7, with 11 bases that match TRBD2. V gave up 3 bases and J gave up 7 bases; unmatched junction bases: 14. From germline, CDR1 is SSHAT and CDR2 FNYEAQ (reference sequence). There are 17 residues in the CDR3. In nucleotides, the CDR3 is TGTGCCAGCAGCTTCTTACTAGCGGGGGAGCCTTTCGGTGAGCAGTACTTC. Encoded protein: CASSFLLAGEPFGEQYF.

The V gene is TRBV6-1, the J gene TRBJ1-5, with D possibly matching TRBD1 (5 bases). The CDR3 is 16 amino acids. CDR1 is MNHNS and CDR2 is SASEGT in the germline V gene. V lost 2 bases and J 4 bases, leaving 15 bases between the germline ends. The DNA for the CDR3 is TGTGCCAGCAGTGAACTTGATTGGGGGGAGAATCAGCCCCAGCATTTT. Translating gives CASSELDWGENQPQHF.

The count of this clone is one. This chain uses TRBV11-3 with TRBJ2-3; D is unresolved. Germline loops: CDR1 SGHNT, CDR2 YENEEA. V was shortened by 5 bases and J by 6 bases, with 12 bases between the two germline ends. This CDR3 spans 13 amino acids. The CDR3 loop is CASSLGPADTQYF. CDR3 sequence (DNA): TGTGCCAGCAGCCTTGGGCCAGCTGATACGCAGTATTTT. Looking up the rest from reference TRBV11-3 and TRBJ2-3 gives the full variable domain: EAGVVQSPRYKIIEKKQPVAFWCNPISGHNTLYWYLQNLGQGPELLIRYENEEAVDDSQLPKDRFSAERLKGVDSTLKIQPAELGDSAVYLCASSLGPADTQYFGPGTRLTVL.

The V call is TRBV11-3, the J call TRBJ2-7, with a tentative D call TRBD1 (6 bases). The CDR3 consists of 15 residues. V was pared by 2 bases and J by 3 bases, with 14 bases between. Germline V gives CDR1 SGHNT, CDR2 YENEEA. CDR3: CASSLSTGPYYEQYF. CDR3 nucleotides: TGTGCCAGCAGCTTATCGACAGGTCCATACTACGAGCAGTACTTC.

V gene TRBV11-2 combines with J gene TRBJ1-3; TRBD1 might be the D (6 bases). Germline V lookup: CDR1 SGHAT, CDR2 FQNNGV. This CDR3 is built from 16 residues. V was shortened by 5 bases and J by 7 bases, with 21 bases between the two germline ends. As DNA, the CDR3 is TGTGCCAGCAGCCCAGCGGGGCACTTAACAGGGAACACCATATATTTT. It yields the protein CASSPAGHLTGNTIYF.

This chain links TRBV7-2 with TRBJ1-1; the D gene is possibly TRBD1 (6 bases). CDR3 length equals 15 residues. Trimming cost V 5 bases and J 1 base, with 14 bases left between them. Germline CDR1 reads SGHTA; CDR2 reads FQGNSA. CDR3 loop: CASSDHPGANTEAFF. CDR3 DNA sequence: TGTGCCAGCAGCGACCACCCAGGGGCGAACACTGAAGCTTTCTTT.

Concerning this clone: Other DNA sequences within the sample encode an identical CDR3. The J gene is TRBJ1-1, the V gene TRBV19; D is perhaps TRBD1 (6 bases). There are 14 residues in the CDR3. Germline CDR1 and CDR2: LNHDA and SQIVND (reference sequence). Deletions cut 3 bases from V and 3 bases from J, with 11 bases between. In DNA, the CDR3 is TGTGCCAGTAGTATCAGGGGAGGGGACACTGAAGCTTTCTTT. Residues: CASSIRGGDTEAFF.

This clone was detected only a few times. The chain uses TRBV2 and TRBJ2-2; TRBD1 aligns across 9 bases. The CDR3 contains 15 residues. V dropped 8 bases and J dropped 8; count of bases not matched to a gene: 12. Looked up from germline, CDR1 is SNHLY and CDR2 is FYNNEI. The CDR3: CASEKDRGMAGELFF. Here the CDR3 DNA reads TGTGCCAGCGAAAAAGACAGGGGGATGGCGGGGGAGCTGTTTTTT.

V usage is TRBV7-2 and J usage is TRBJ2-1; D is possibly TRBD2 (5 bases). The CDR3 has 15 amino acids. V lost 1 base to trimming and J lost 9 bases, with 16 bases between them. Germline V CDR1 and CDR2: SGHTA, FQGNSA. CDR3 in DNA: TGTGCCAGCAGCTTAGGGACCGGGGTGACCGGTGAGCAGTTCTTC. As protein: CASSLGTGVTGEQFF.

The CDR3 DNA reads TGTGCCAGCAGCTTGGGACAGGGAGAGACCCAGTACTTC. This translates into CASSLGQGETQYF. The chain links TRBV11-2 to TRBJ2-5; 9 bases align to TRBD1. The V segment lost 3 bases and the J segment 4 bases; nucleotides outside the gene matches: 0. Germline assignment: CDR1 SGHAT and CDR2 FQNNGV. The CDR3 length is 13 residues.

The chain uses TRBV19 and TRBJ2-7; 7 positions match TRBD1. Per the germline V gene, CDR1 is LNHDA and CDR2 is SQIVND (reference sequence). V lost 4 bases and J lost 7; bases outside the gene matches: 10. The CDR3 has 14 amino acids. For the CDR3, the DNA is TGTGCCAGTAGTACAAGACAGGGTTCCAGGGAGCAGTACTTC. Encoded protein: CASSTRQGSREQYF. Variable domain in full (rest from reference TRBV19 and TRBJ2-7): DGGITQSPKYLFRKEGQNVTLSCEQNLNHDAMYWYRQDPGQGLRLIYYSQIVNDFQKGDIAEGYSVSREKKESFPLTVTSAQKNPTAFYLCASSTRQGSREQYFGPGTRLTVT.

This clone was detected a few times. The chain is built from TRBV11-2 and TRBJ2-7; a weak D match, TRBD1 (6 bases). CDR3 size: 11 residues. Germline V gives CDR1 SGHAT, CDR2 FQNNGV. V dropped 3 bases and J dropped 6 bases, with 6 bases sitting between them. CDR3 nucleotide sequence: TGTGCCAGCAGCTTGGACAGCGAGCAGTACTTC. Translated, it gives CASSLDSEQYF.

The V gene is TRBV6-6, the J gene TRBJ2-7; tentative D call: TRBD1 (5 bases). V was pared by 7 bases and J by 0 bases, with 13 bases between. The CDR3 has 14 residues. Germline loops: CDR1 MNHNY, CDR2 SVGAGI (reference sequence). The CDR3 loop is CASTDSFSSYEQYF. DNA of the CDR3: TGTGCCAGCACAGACAGCTTTAGCTCCTACGAGCAGTACTTC.

V and J are TRBV2 and TRBJ2-7; 8 bases are a match to TRBD2. The J segment lost 1 base and the V segment lost 11 bases, leaving 10 bases of the junction unmatched. This CDR3 has 14 amino acids. Germline-derived CDR1 and CDR2 are SNHLY and FYNNEI. The CDR3 loop reads CAGRGGEGSYEQYF. The DNA for the CDR3 is TGTGCCGGACGGGGGGGTGAGGGATCCTACGAGCAGTACTTC.

The chain recombines TRBV7-8 with TRBJ2-7; maybe TRBD1 (5 bases). The CDR3 runs to 14 residues. With 4 bases removed from V and 2 bases from J, the gap between germline ends came to 12 bases. Germline values: CDR1 SGHVS, CDR2 FQNEAQ. The CDR3, as DNA: TGTGCCAGCAGCTCGGACATCTTCGCCTACGAGCAGTACTTC. This codes for CASSSDIFAYEQYF.

This chain links TRBV2 with TRBJ1-6, with 9 bases fitting TRBD1. The CDR3 has 14 residues. Germline V gene sequence: CDR1 SNHLY, CDR2 FYNNEI. V shed 7 bases, J shed 9 bases, and the junction held 7 bases outside the gene matches. CDR3 coding DNA: TGTGCCAGCAAAGAGGGGACAGGGCCTTCACCCCTCCACTTT. Translation: CASKEGTGPSPLHF.

The chain links TRBV2 to TRBJ1-2; 8 bases agree with TRBD1. This CDR3 is built from 13 residues. CDR1 and CDR2 (germline): SNHLY, FYNNEI. Trimming removed 6 bases from V and 3 bases from J; junction bases left unmatched: 3. The CDR3 coding sequence is TGTGCCAGCAGCGTGACAGGGGACTATGGCTACACCTTC. Its translation: CASSVTGDYGYTF.